This section outlines one T cell receptor (beta chain) sequence together with its context. Its antigen remains unidentified. Profiling relied on immunoSEQ multiplex PCR, and the TCRdb table lists in-frame clones only, not all of them. The profile shows 15,000 to 20,000 clones, approximately 60% of them singletons. The germline gives CDR1 ENHRY, CDR2 SYGVKD. The CDR3 length is 12 residues. With 10 bases removed from V and 0 bases from J, the gap between germline ends came to 7 bases. This sample stems from a study of cytotoxic CD8 clonotypes in ibrutinib-treated CLL. Turning to the study itself: In all, 10 to 11 patients were relapsed/refractory, 15 were treatment-naive and 17 were IGHV unmutated. There were, on average, nearly 260,000 productive templates and 90,000 to 95,000 productive rearrangements per sample.

Study outcomes and limitations: Samples were collected at differing times from sustained-remission and progressing patients. Baseline-level clonality went beyond age-matched healthy donors and moved in step with circulating CD8+ T-cell counts.

This receptor was obtained from a human donor with chronic lymphocytic leukemia. Sequencing was performed on PBMCs, taken after 12 months of ibrutinib treatment. V and J are TRBV10-3 and TRBJ1-3; D gene uncertain. DNA for the CDR3: TGTGCCAGTGGGTCCTCTGGAAACACCATATATTTT. Amino acid sequence: CASGSSGNTIYF.